This section outlines one T cell receptor beta chain sequence together with its context. The antigen remains unidentified. This record belongs to a study of T cell responses to AZD1222 COVID-19 vaccine. Study observations and caveats: Repertoires in all cases were sampled only once the peak T cell response had passed. Donors, mostly white British, included more females; clonal diversity was possibly underestimated. Only six or seven AZD1222 recipients tested seropositive at baseline.

Looked up from germline, CDR1 is SGDLS and CDR2 is YYNGEE. The CDR3 loop spans 15 amino acids. The V end lost 4 bases, the J end lost 2 bases, and 16 bases lay between the germline ends. The method was immunoSEQ multiplex PCR; TCRdb's version includes in-frame clones alone and lacks a portion of them. The table records 100,000 to 140,000 clones, approximately 90% of them present only once. Second-dose schedules of about 4 or about 12 weeks were combined. This specimen consisted of peripheral blood, obtained 28 days after the second AZD1222 dose. The clonotype comes from an adult who received the AZD1222 COVID-19 vaccine. The V and J genes are TRBV9 and TRBJ2-7, with a tentative D call TRBD1 (6 bases). DNA for the CDR3: TGTGCCAGCAGCTTGACCGGGACACCCGCCTACGAGCAGTACTTC. Amino acids: CASSLTGTPAYEQYF.